This T cell receptor (beta chain) was obtained from a study of metastatic and nonmetastatic thyroid tumors. Study at large: The authors compared repertoires across blood and tumor or nodule tissue from malignant and benign thyroid patients. Findings of the study overall: Significantly greater TCR beta diversity was reportedly found in malignant thyroid tumors than in benign nodules (in blood and tumor).

The CDR3 spans 15 residues. Germline V gene sequence: CDR1 MNHEY, CDR2 SMNVEV (reference sequence). As handled by the study authors: The authors used CDR3 differences across clinicopathological groups to build a distant-metastasis classifier for papillary thyroid cancer. TCRdb ran MiXCR on the PCR reads. The authors' filters were not applied to this entry. The table records about 20,000 clones, less than 40% of them present only once. Comments on this clone: The antigen remains undetermined. One junction end does not reproduce the germline sequence, and a read error may be involved. The sample contains more than one DNA sequence encoding this CDR3.

All patients reached thyroid surgery having received no treatment beforehand. This rearrangement joins TRBV27 to TRBJ2-6, with D unclear. Sequenced: tumor tissue. The sequence derives from a male donor with papillary thyroid cancer or a benign thyroid nodule (not recorded which). Some clones in this sample may be carry-over from other donors' samples. In DNA, the CDR3 is TGTGCCAGCAGTTTAAAGAACTCTGGTGCAAACGTCCTAACTTTC. Residues: CASSLKNSGANVLTF.